These T cell receptor beta chains were read from a single sample in a study of PD-1 blockade in mismatch repair-deficient tumors. Generated by immunoSEQ multiplex PCR, the TCRdb table keeps only in-frame clones and is missing some. The table shows about 15,000 clones, with approximately 80% occurring only once. Their antigen targets remain unknown. The specimen was cells cultured in vitro, collected from a patient treated with pembrolizumab. These receptor sequences come from an adult with mismatch repair-deficient cancer. Both conserved end residues are part of each CDR3. The order of the fields is CDR3 protein, CDR3 DNA, V gene, D gene, J gene, clone size. A D gene is named only where the DNA matches it firmly. The size field is filled for only some rows; it gives once, few, many or a size class.

CASSVGGEQYF | TGTGCCAGCAGCGTAGGAGGCGAGCAGTACTTC | TRBV9 | . | TRBJ2-7 | medium-sized
CASSPSRGEQYF | TGTGCCAGCTCACCTAGTCGGGGAGAGCAGTACTTC | TRBV18 | . | TRBJ2-7 | .
CASSLSLGASNQPQHF | TGTGCCAGCAGCTTATCGCTCGGGGCCAGCAATCAGCCCCAGCATTTT | TRBV11-2 | . | TRBJ1-5 | .
CASSFTGGTGELFF | TGCGCCAGCAGCTTCACGGGAGGGACCGGGGAGCTGTTTTTT | TRBV5-1 | TRBD2 | TRBJ2-2 | .
CASSESPEPVNEQFF | TGTGCCAGCAGTGAGTCTCCTGAGCCGGTGAATGAGCAGTTCTTC | TRBV6-4 | . | TRBJ2-1 | .
CASSVTGFLGYTF | TGCGCCAGCAGCGTTACAGGGTTTTTAGGCTACACCTTC | TRBV5-1 | . | TRBJ1-2 | few
CASSQALDRSNQPQHF | TGCGCCAGCAGCCAAGCCTTGGACAGGAGCAATCAGCCCCAGCATTTT | TRBV4-1 | TRBD1 | TRBJ1-5 | .
CASALTGGYGYTF | TGTGCCAGCGCTTTGACAGGGGGCTATGGCTACACCTTC | TRBV9 | TRBD1 | TRBJ1-2 | few
CASSWTSGAWDSYNEQFF | TGTGCCAGCAGCTGGACTAGCGGGGCCTGGGACTCCTACAATGAGCAGTTCTTC | TRBV5-6 | TRBD2 | TRBJ2-1 | once
CASSGQGDGYTF | TGTGCCAGCAGTGGGCAGGGCGATGGCTACACCTTC | TRBV6-5 | . | TRBJ1-2 | .
CASSQYNYGYTF | TGTGCCAGCTCACAGTATAACTATGGCTACACCTTC | TRBV18 | . | TRBJ1-2 | .
CASSFSKSGGMNPSLDEQFF | TGTGCCAGCAGTTTCTCTAAGTCCGGCGGAATGAATCCTTCTCTGGATGAGCAGTTCTTC | TRBV28 | . | TRBJ2-1 | .
CASSIDLEGPRTGELFF | TGTGCCAGTAGTATAGATCTTGAGGGGCCACGCACCGGGGAGCTGTTTTTT | TRBV19 | . | TRBJ2-2 | .
CASSIEGGLPGTGELFF | TGTGCCAGCAGTATCGAGGGAGGGCTCCCAGGGACCGGGGAGCTGTTTTTT | TRBV27 | TRBD2 | TRBJ2-2 | .
CASSFTSGSPGELFF | TGCGCCAGCAGCTTTACTAGCGGGAGCCCCGGGGAGCTGTTTTTT | TRBV5-1 | TRBD2 | TRBJ2-2 | .
CASSYKRGERNEQFF | TGTGCCAGCAGTTACAAAAGGGGAGAACGAAATGAGCAGTTCTTC | TRBV6-6 | . | TRBJ2-1 | .
CASSLRQDSIYEQYF | TGCGCCAGCAGCTTGAGACAGGACAGCATCTACGAGCAGTACTTC | TRBV5-1 | . | TRBJ2-7 | once
CASSQAARAPLEQYF | TGCGCCAGCAGCCAAGCCGCGCGGGCCCCCCTGGAGCAGTACTTC | TRBV4-3 | . | TRBJ2-7 | .
CASNREDGYTF | TGTGCCAGCAACCGGGAGGATGGCTACACCTTC | TRBV7-9 | . | TRBJ1-2 | .
CASSGASSWGREVADTQYF | TGTGCCAGCAGTGGGGCCAGCTCGTGGGGGCGGGAGGTCGCAGATACGCAGTATTTT | TRBV6-1 | TRBD2 | TRBJ2-3 | .
CASTPFDRLNEQFF | TGTGCCAGTACCCCATTCGATCGACTCAATGAGCAGTTCTTC | TRBV19 | . | TRBJ2-1 | large
CASRSTGEYGYTF | TGTGCCAGCAGGAGCACGGGGGAGTATGGCTACACCTTC | TRBV27 | . | TRBJ1-2 | .
CASSWSGGNTEAFF | TGTGCCAGCAGCTGGTCCGGGGGGAACACTGAAGCTTTCTTT | TRBV7-6 | . | TRBJ1-1 | .
CASSLGASSSYEQYF | TGTGCCAGCAGCTTAGGGGCTTCGAGCTCCTACGAGCAGTACTTC | TRBV7-8 | . | TRBJ2-7 | .
CASRAGNSGANVLTF | TGTGCCAGCAGGGCGGGGAACTCTGGGGCCAACGTCCTGACTTTC | TRBV6-1 | . | TRBJ2-6 | .
CASSWGQGGFSSYEQYF | TGTGCCAGCAGCTGGGGACAGGGGGGTTTCTCCTCCTACGAGCAGTACTTC | TRBV14 | TRBD1 | TRBJ2-7 | .
CASSPLGGEQYF | TGTGCCAGCAGCCCCCTGGGTGGGGAGCAGTACTTC | TRBV5-4 | . | TRBJ2-7 | medium-sized
CASSLGGTGNTIYF | TGCGCCAGCAGCTTAGGGGGCACTGGAAACACCATATATTTT | TRBV5-1 | TRBD1 | TRBJ1-3 | .
CATSTDRVSTDTQYF | TGTGCCACCAGCACGGACAGGGTTAGCACAGATACGCAGTATTTT | TRBV15 | TRBD1 | TRBJ2-3 | .
CASSLIAGGEYNEQFF | TGTGCCAGCAGCTTAATAGCGGGAGGGGAGTACAATGAGCAGTTCTTC | TRBV7-3 | TRBD2 | TRBJ2-1 | .
CAIRKERGNTDTQYF | TGTGCCATCAGAAAAGAGAGAGGGAACACAGATACGCAGTATTTT | TRBV10-3 | . | TRBJ2-3 | few
CASSLGGASGLYEQYF | TGTGCCAGCAGTTTGGGGGGGGCTAGCGGGCTTTACGAGCAGTACTTC | TRBV5-4 | TRBD2 | TRBJ2-7 | .
CASSFQSSYNEQFF | TGCGCCAGCAGCTTTCAGAGCTCCTACAATGAGCAGTTCTTC | TRBV5-1 | . | TRBJ2-1 | .